The 30 T cell receptor beta chains reported below all come from one sample, sequenced in a study of Tregs in tolerant kidney transplant recipients. Generated by immunoSEQ multiplex PCR, the TCRdb table keeps only in-frame clones and is missing some. Found here are tens of thousands of clones, roughly 93% of them singletons; the top ten hold 0.46%. Material: CD4+ T cells from blood, obtained before the transplant. All receptors derive from a human donor who received a combined kidney and bone marrow transplant.

The chain has TRBV29-1 and TRBJ2-5; 7 bases agree with TRBD2. The CDR3 contains 14 residues. CDR1 is SQVTM and CDR2 is ANQGSEA in the germline V gene. CDR3 coding DNA: TGCAGAGCAGGGCTAGCGGTGGCGGTAGAGACCCAGTACTTC. Its translation: CRAGLAVAVETQYF.

This clone was counted once. The chain couples TRBV4-1 to TRBJ2-2; perhaps TRBD2 as D (6 bases). The CDR3 covers 22 residues. V lost 0 bases and J 0 bases, leaving 26 bases between the germline ends. Germline assignment: CDR1 MGHRA and CDR2 YSYEKL. The CDR3 is CASSQERVVVDYHVANTGELFF. The CDR3 DNA follows: TGCGCCAGCAGCCAAGAAAGGGTCGTGGTGGACTACCACGTGGCGAACACCGGGGAGCTGTTTTTT.

The chain carries TRBV11-3 and TRBJ2-7, with D possibly being TRBD1 (5 bases). Trimming stripped 1 base from V and 2 bases from J, with 12 bases between. The CDR3 loop spans 15 amino acids. In germline, CDR1 is SGHNT, CDR2 YENEEA. The CDR3, as DNA: TGTGCCAGCAGCTTAGGCGGCAGGGTAACCTACGAGCAGTACTTC. Translated: CASSLGGRVTYEQYF.

This clone was observed a single time. V usage is TRBV14 and J usage is TRBJ2-1; 7 positions agree with TRBD2. With V trimmed by 4 bases and J by 4 bases, 7 bases remained unmatched. This CDR3 comprises 15 residues. From germline, CDR1 is SGHDN and CDR2 FVKESK. The CDR3 DNA follows: TGTGCCAGCAGCCTTCCGGGACTACAATACAATGAGCAGTTCTTC. Its translation is CASSLPGLQYNEQFF.

This chain connects TRBV11-3 to TRBJ2-5; 10 bases are shared with TRBD2. Trimming took 5 bases from V and 5 from J; bases not matched to a gene: 14. The CDR3 is 17 amino acids. Germline V lookup: CDR1 SGHNT, CDR2 YENEEA. DNA of the CDR3: TGTGCCAGCAGCCCTCGGGGTAGCGGGAGGAAGGGGGAGACCCAGTACTTC. It encodes CASSPRGSGRKGETQYF.

This rearrangement joins TRBV28 to TRBJ2-7; D possibly corresponds to TRBD2 (5 bases). Germline V gene lookup returns CDR1 MDHEN and CDR2 SYDVKM. The germline V and J ends were trimmed by 5 bases and 6 bases, with 14 bases remaining between them. The CDR3 spans 13 residues. The CDR3 DNA follows: TGTGCCAGCAGTAGGACTTACCCCGGCGAGCAGTACTTC. It yields the protein CASSRTYPGEQYF. Using reference TRBV28 and TRBJ2-7 for the parts outside the CDR3, the full variable domain is DVKVTQSSRYLVKRTGEKVFLECVQDMDHENMFWYRQDPGLGLRLIYFSYDVKMKEKGDIPEGYSVSREKKERFSLILESASTNQTSMYLCASSRTYPGEQYFGPGTRLTVT.

The genes are TRBV5-1 and TRBJ2-5; D ambiguous. The end of the DNA aligns better with TRBJ2-7, so the J call may be wrong. The CDR3 consists of 15 residues. Germline V gives CDR1 SGHRS, CDR2 YFSETQ. The CDR3 DNA reads TGCGCCAGCAGCTTAAACGCGGTTCTCTCCTACGAGCAGTACTTC. Its protein product is CASSLNAVLSYEQYF.

The rearrangement links TRBV5-1 to TRBJ2-1; D is ambiguous. V lost 3 bases, J lost 11 bases, and 15 bases lay in between. The CDR3 covers 13 residues. Germline V gene data show CDR1 as SGHRS and CDR2 as YFSETQ. The CDR3 sequence is CASSSVGPEKQFF. The CDR3 bases are TGCGCCAGCAGCTCGGTGGGCCCCGAGAAGCAGTTCTTC.

This chain joins TRBV30 and TRBJ2-1; 7 nucleotides agree with TRBD2. From germline, CDR1 is GTSNPN and CDR2 SVGIG (reference sequence). The CDR3 covers 12 residues. J lost 3 bases, V lost 7 bases, and 3 bases had no gene match. This chain's CDR3 is CAFKRDYNEQFF. The CDR3 region has the DNA TGTGCCTTTAAGCGGGACTACAATGAGCAGTTCTTC.

The chain couples TRBV6-4 to TRBJ2-1, with 8 bases matching TRBD2. Trimming removed 4 bases from V and 8 bases from J; junction bases left unmatched: 10. Germline V lookup: CDR1 MRHNA, CDR2 SNTAGT. The CDR3 is 15 amino acids. The CDR3 here is CASSVLAGQRHEQFF. The CDR3 DNA reads as TGTGCCAGCAGTGTGCTAGCGGGTCAACGCCATGAGCAGTTCTTC.

Comments on this clone: The same CDR3 can be traced to other DNA sequences in this sample. The V call is TRBV5-6, the J call TRBJ2-2; D is unclear. Trimming shortened V by 4 bases and J by 7 bases, and 5 bases separated the two germline ends. The CDR3 spans 11 residues. Germline V gene data show CDR1 as SGHDT and CDR2 as YYEEEE. The DNA of the CDR3 is TGTGCCAGCAGCCTATACGGGGAGCTGTTTTTT. This sequence encodes CASSLYGELFF.

This clone was observed a few times. This chain joins TRBV7-9 and TRBJ1-2; D call uncertain. The germline V and J ends were trimmed by 1 base and 0 bases, with 12 bases remaining between them. Germline CDR1 reads SEHNR; CDR2 reads FQNEAQ (reference sequence). There are 16 residues in the CDR3. Here the CDR3 reads CASSLDGTAANYGYTF. As DNA, the CDR3 is TGTGCCAGCAGCTTAGATGGTACAGCTGCTAACTATGGCTACACCTTC.

The V gene is TRBV4-1, the J gene TRBJ1-5; D not resolved. Germline loops: CDR1 MGHRA, CDR2 YSYEKL. V was shortened by 0 bases and J by 1 base, with 7 bases between the two germline ends. The CDR3 runs to 15 residues. DNA of the CDR3: TGCGCCAGCAGCCAAGATCGGAGGAGCAATCAGCCCCAGCATTTT. Its translation is CASSQDRRSNQPQHF.

This CDR3 is CASSIRRQGSAEQYF. The CDR3 DNA follows: TGTGCCAGTAGTATAAGGAGACAGGGGTCGGCCGAGCAGTACTTC. The chain joins TRBV19 to TRBJ2-7; 8 bases agree with TRBD1. This CDR3 has 15 residues. Germline values: CDR1 LNHDA, CDR2 SQIVND (reference sequence). Unmatched junction bases numbered 9, after V lost 2 bases and J lost 6 bases.

Comment on this clone: One junction end disagrees with the germline gene, perhaps due to a read error. The chain uses TRBV7-6 and TRBJ2-7; 12 bases map to TRBD2. CDR3 length: 15 amino acids. CDR1 is SGHVS, CDR2 FNYEAQ, per germline. DNA for the CDR3: TGTGCCAGCAGCCGGACTAGCGGGGTAACCTACGGGCAGTACTTC. It encodes CASSRTSGVTYGQYF.

V and J are TRBV7-2 and TRBJ2-1, with TRBD2 as a possible D gene (5 bases). The germline CDR1 and CDR2 sequences are SGHTA and FQGNSA. The CDR3 covers 14 residues. V was cut by 1 base and J by 8 bases, with 12 bases left in between. The CDR3 is CASSLELGRDEQFF. Here the CDR3 DNA reads TGTGCCAGCAGCTTAGAGTTAGGGCGGGATGAGCAGTTCTTC.

This chain uses TRBV6-1 with TRBJ1-2, with a possible D match to TRBD1 (5 bases). V dropped 2 bases and J dropped 4 bases, with 14 bases sitting between them. The CDR3 runs to 15 residues. Looked up from germline, CDR1 is MNHNS and CDR2 is SASEGT. The CDR3 bases are TGTGCCAGCAGTGAAAGGGGTAGGGGATCCTATGGCTACACCTTC. This codes for CASSERGRGSYGYTF.

The genes are TRBV4-3 and TRBJ1-1; D possibly corresponds to TRBD1 (5 bases). The V end lost 2 bases, the J end lost 0 bases, and 13 bases lay between the germline ends. Germline-derived CDR1 and CDR2 are LGHNA and YSLEER. This CDR3 is built from 16 residues. CDR3 amino acids: CASSQTPDSLNTEAFF. For the CDR3, the DNA is TGCGCCAGCAGCCAAACCCCTGACAGCCTGAACACTGAAGCTTTCTTT.

This clone has just one count. The chain employs TRBV11-2 and TRBJ2-2; D perhaps matches TRBD2 (6 bases). Germline V gene data show CDR1 as SGHAT and CDR2 as FQNNGV. The length of the CDR3 is 16 residues. Between the trimmed V and J ends, which lost 5 bases and 2 bases, there was a span of 15 bases. The CDR3 DNA sequence: TGTGCCAGCAGCATATTGGGGACTGATAACACCGGGGAGCTGTTTTTT. It is translated as CASSILGTDNTGELFF.

The CDR3 protein is CASSYSSGTGQVVQYF. DNA of the CDR3: TGTGCCAGCAGTTACTCTTCCGGGACAGGGCAAGTTGTGCAGTACTTC. The chain employs TRBV6-5 and TRBJ2-7; 9 bases fit TRBD1. The V and J ends lost 0 bases and 9 bases, in that order; junction bases with no gene match: 12. CDR1 is MNHEY, CDR2 SVGAGI, per germline. This CDR3 region has 16 residues.

This clone was found once. The J gene is TRBJ1-5, the V gene TRBV9; TRBD1 might be the D (6 bases). Germline CDR1 is SGDLS and CDR2 is YYNGEE. The CDR3 extends over 14 amino acids. The germline V and J ends were trimmed by 4 bases and 6 bases, with 14 bases remaining between them. The CDR3 bases are TGTGCCAGCAGCCTACACAGGGCGGGTCAGCCCCAGCATTTT. This encodes CASSLHRAGQPQHF.

The rearrangement joins TRBV18 to TRBJ2-7; D is possibly TRBD2 (5 bases). Deletions cut 1 base from V and 6 bases from J, with 10 bases between. The CDR3 contains 13 residues. CDR1 and CDR2 from the germline V gene are KGHSH and LQKENI. The CDR3 nucleotides read TGTGCCAGCTCACCACGAGGGTTCGCCGAGCAGTACTTC. It translates to CASSPRGFAEQYF.

This clone was recorded only once. The CDR3 bases are TGTGCCAGCAGCTTCGGACAGGGGAGAGGGAGGGAGCAGTATTTT. Protein product: CASSFGQGRGREQYF. J is TRBJ2-3 and V is TRBV11-1, with 9 bases lining up with TRBD1. There are 15 residues in the CDR3. The ends lost 3 bases at V and 11 bases at J; junction bases unmatched: 12. The germline CDR1 and CDR2 sequences are SGHAT and FQDESV (reference sequence).

A word on this clone: This same CDR3 is encoded by further DNA sequences in the sample. This chain joins TRBV25-1 and TRBJ2-3; no firm D call. The CDR3 spans 12 residues. Trimming took off 7 bases at V and 1 base at J, with 6 bases between the two ends. The germline CDR1 and CDR2 sequences are MGHDK and SYGVNS. In DNA form, the CDR3 reads TGTGCCAGCAACCGGGGCACAGATACGCAGTATTTT. This codes for CASNRGTDTQYF.

The CDR3 DNA reads as TGTGCCACCAGCAGGGGTACAGGGAAAGCTAACTATGGCTACACCTTC. Protein sequence: CATSRGTGKANYGYTF. The V gene is TRBV15, the J gene TRBJ1-2; TRBD1 is a possible D gene (6 bases). Germline assignment: CDR1 LNHNV and CDR2 YYDKDF (reference sequence). This CDR3 has 16 amino acids. V lost 3 bases and J lost 0, with 14 bases in between.

This clone has just one count. The chain employs TRBV23-1 and TRBJ2-1; D may be TRBD1 (6 bases). TRBV23-1 is known as an ORF, though its function is uncertain. The germline V and J ends were trimmed by 7 bases and 4 bases, with 26 bases remaining between them. This CDR3 has 18 amino acids. CDR3 in amino acids: CASILQTTGQVPYNEQFF. The DNA for the CDR3 is TGCGCCAGCATCCTCCAAACTACGGGACAAGTCCCTTACAATGAGCAGTTCTTC.

The CDR3 DNA reads TGTGCCAGCAGCCCCGTAATAGGGACAGGGGGTAACGGCTACACCTTC. This gives the protein CASSPVIGTGGNGYTF. The rearrangement joins TRBV11-2 to TRBJ1-2, with TRBD1 matching over 11 bases. The germline CDR1 and CDR2 sequences are SGHAT and FQNNGV. The V gene end was trimmed by 5 bases and the J gene end by 8 bases; junction bases not matched to a gene: 13. The CDR3 totals 16 residues.

This clone was detected only a few times. This CDR3 is also generated by other DNA sequences in the sample. For the CDR3, the DNA is TGTGCCAGCAGCTTATTCCCCGGGAACACAGATACGCAGTATTTT. Encoded protein: CASSLFPGNTDTQYF. The chain couples TRBV11-3 to TRBJ2-3; a weak D match, TRBD2 (5 bases). Trimming cost V 2 bases and J 2 bases, with 11 bases left between them. The CDR3 length is 15 residues. Germline-derived CDR1 and CDR2 are SGHNT and YENEEA.

The J gene is TRBJ1-4, the V gene TRBV14; D may be TRBD1 (6 bases). CDR1 and CDR2 from the germline V gene are SGHDN and FVKESK. Between the trimmed V and J ends, which lost 0 bases and 8 bases, there was a span of 10 bases. This CDR3 is built from 14 residues. Here the CDR3 DNA reads TGTGCCAGCAGCCAAGACTGGGGGGGCGAAAAACTGTTTTTT. Translating it yields CASSQDWGGEKLFF. The full variable domain, its missing parts supplied by reference TRBV14 and TRBJ1-4, is EAGVTQFPSHSVIEKGQTVTLRCDPISGHDNLYWYRRVMGKEIKFLLHFVKESKQDESGMPNNRFLAERTGGTYSTLKVQPAELEDSGVYFCASSQDWGGEKLFFGSGTQLSVL.

The chain is built from TRBV7-3 and TRBJ2-2, with 7 nucleotides matching TRBD2. J was trimmed by 6 bases and V by 5 bases; bases with no gene match: 9. The CDR3 has 15 residues. Germline CDR1 SGHTA, CDR2 FQGTGA. The CDR3 coding sequence is TGTGCCAGCAGCCCTCTTAGGGGAGGGGCCGGGGAGCTGTTTTTT. Translating it yields CASSPLRGGAGELFF.